The 5 T cell receptor beta chains reported below all come from one sample, sequenced in a study of blood T cell repertoires in COVID-19. Produced via immunoSEQ multiplex PCR; TCRdb's table is partial and in-frame only. The sample gives about 160,000 clones, 75% to 90% of which show up once; approximately 11% is in the top ten. Sequencing used peripheral blood. The receptor source for this set is a human donor in a cohort sampled during active COVID-19.

The chain carries TRBV6-6 and TRBJ2-1; D may be TRBD2 (7 bases). This CDR3 region has 16 residues. V was clipped by 5 bases and J by 6 bases, with 20 bases between them. Looked up from germline, CDR1 is MNHNY and CDR2 is SVGAGI (reference sequence). CDR3 sequence (DNA): TGTGCCAGCAGTCCCCCCCGTGGGGGGGCCCCCAATGAGCAGTTCTTC. Residues: CASSPPRGGAPNEQFF.

The chain links TRBV30 to TRBJ1-1; D unresolved. There are 15 residues in the CDR3. Germline V gene data show CDR1 as GTSNPN and CDR2 as SVGIG (reference sequence). V lost 3 bases, J lost 0 bases, and 14 bases lay in between. CDR3: CAWSLQTALNTEAFF. The CDR3 DNA sequence: TGTGCCTGGAGCTTGCAGACTGCGTTGAACACTGAAGCTTTCTTT. The full variable domain, its missing parts supplied by reference TRBV30 and TRBJ1-1, is SQTIHQWPATLVQPVGSPLSLECTVEGTSNPNLYWYRQAAGRGLQLLFYSVGIGQISSEVPQNLSASRPQDRQFILSSKKLLLSDSGFYLCAWSLQTALNTEAFFGQGTRLTVV.

The chain employs TRBV4-3 and TRBJ2-2, with a tentative D call TRBD1 (5 bases). CDR1 is LGHNA and CDR2 is YSLEER in the germline V gene. There are 15 residues in the CDR3. Trimming shortened V by 4 bases and J by 7 bases, and 16 bases separated the two germline ends. The CDR3: CASSPQSPGRGELFF. The CDR3 coding sequence is TGCGCCAGCAGCCCTCAAAGCCCAGGGCGCGGGGAGCTGTTTTTT.

The chain is built from TRBV4-1 and TRBJ1-2, with 9 bases identical to TRBD1. The CDR3 spans 19 residues. V gave up 4 bases and J gave up 3 bases; unmatched junction bases: 18. CDR1 and CDR2 (germline): MGHRA, YSYEKL. CDR3 nucleotide sequence: TGCGCCAGCAGCCTTCGAGTAGGGGGACAGGGCGAAACCTACTATGGCTACACCTTC. Translated, it gives CASSLRVGGQGETYYGYTF.

This clone was observed a few times. V and J are TRBV30 and TRBJ1-3; 7 bases are shared with TRBD1. Germline CDR1 reads GTSNPN; CDR2 reads SVGIG (reference sequence). The V segment lost 0 bases and the J segment 4 bases; nucleotides outside the gene matches: 6. This CDR3 comprises 15 residues. CDR3 bases: TGTGCCTGGAGTGTTAAGGGGGCATCAGGAAACACCATATATTTT. Its protein is CAWSVKGASGNTIYF.